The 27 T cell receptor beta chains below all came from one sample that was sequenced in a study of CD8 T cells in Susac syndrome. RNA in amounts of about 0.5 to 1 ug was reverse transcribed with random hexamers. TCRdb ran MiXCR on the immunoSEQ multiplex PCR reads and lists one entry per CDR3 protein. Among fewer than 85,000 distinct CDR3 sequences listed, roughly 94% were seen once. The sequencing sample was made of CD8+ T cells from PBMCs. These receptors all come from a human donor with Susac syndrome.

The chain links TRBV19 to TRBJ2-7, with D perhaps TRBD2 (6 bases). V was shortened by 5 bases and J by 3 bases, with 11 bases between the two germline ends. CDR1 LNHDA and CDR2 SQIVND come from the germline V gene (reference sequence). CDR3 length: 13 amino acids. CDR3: CASSLGLHYEQYF. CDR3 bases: TGTGCCAGTAGTCTGGGACTTCACTACGAGCAGTACTTC.

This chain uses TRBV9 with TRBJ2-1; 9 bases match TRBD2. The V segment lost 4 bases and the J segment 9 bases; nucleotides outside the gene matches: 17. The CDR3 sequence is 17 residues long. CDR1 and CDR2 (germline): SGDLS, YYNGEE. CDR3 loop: CASSPEGGAGGPGEQFF. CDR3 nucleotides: TGTGCCAGCAGCCCCGAGGGTGGGGCGGGGGGGCCGGGTGAGCAGTTCTTC.

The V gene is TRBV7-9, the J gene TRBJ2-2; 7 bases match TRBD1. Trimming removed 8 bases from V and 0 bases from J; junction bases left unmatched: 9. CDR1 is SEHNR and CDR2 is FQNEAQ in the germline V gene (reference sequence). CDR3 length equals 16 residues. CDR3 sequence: CASPLPGQTNTGELFF. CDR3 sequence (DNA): TGTGCCAGCCCACTCCCGGGACAGACGAACACCGGGGAGCTGTTTTTT.

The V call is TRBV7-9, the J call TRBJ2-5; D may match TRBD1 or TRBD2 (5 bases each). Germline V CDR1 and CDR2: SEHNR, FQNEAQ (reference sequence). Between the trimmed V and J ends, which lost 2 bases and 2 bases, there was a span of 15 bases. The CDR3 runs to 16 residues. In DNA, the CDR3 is TGTGCCAGCAGCTTATCTGGGACGTCAGGTCAAGAGACCCAGTACTTC. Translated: CASSLSGTSGQETQYF.

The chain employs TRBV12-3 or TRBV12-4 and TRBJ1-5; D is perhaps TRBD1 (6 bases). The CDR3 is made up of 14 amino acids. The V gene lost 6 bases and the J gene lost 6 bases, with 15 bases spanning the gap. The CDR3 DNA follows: TGTGCCAGCAGCCCCCGGGGGCCAATTCAGCCCCAGCATTTT. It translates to CASSPRGPIQPQHF.

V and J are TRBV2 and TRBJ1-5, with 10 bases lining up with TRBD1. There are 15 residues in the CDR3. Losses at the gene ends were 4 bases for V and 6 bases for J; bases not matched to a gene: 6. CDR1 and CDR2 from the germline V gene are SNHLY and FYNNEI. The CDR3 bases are TGTGCCAGCAGTGGAGGGCGACAGGGGGCTCAGCCCCAGCATTTT. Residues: CASSGGRQGAQPQHF.

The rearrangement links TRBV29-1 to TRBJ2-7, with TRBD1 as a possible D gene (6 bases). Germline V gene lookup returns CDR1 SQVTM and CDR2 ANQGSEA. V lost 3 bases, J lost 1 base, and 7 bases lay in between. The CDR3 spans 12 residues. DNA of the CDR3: TGCAGCGTTGACCAGGGGTCCTACGAGCAGTACTTC. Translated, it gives CSVDQGSYEQYF.

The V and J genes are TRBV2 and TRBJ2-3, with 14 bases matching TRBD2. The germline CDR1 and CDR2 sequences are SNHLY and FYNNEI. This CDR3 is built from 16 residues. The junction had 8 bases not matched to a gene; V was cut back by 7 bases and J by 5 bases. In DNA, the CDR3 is TGTGCCAGCACTGATCGACTAGCGGGGGGGAGAGATACGCAGTATTTT. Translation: CASTDRLAGGRDTQYF.

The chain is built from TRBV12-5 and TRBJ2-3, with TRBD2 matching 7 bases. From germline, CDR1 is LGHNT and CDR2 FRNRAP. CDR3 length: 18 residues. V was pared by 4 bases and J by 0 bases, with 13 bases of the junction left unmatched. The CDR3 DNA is TGTGCTAGTGGTTATTTAACTAGCGCCGATCCAAGCACAGATACGCAGTATTTT. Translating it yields CASGYLTSADPSTDTQYF.

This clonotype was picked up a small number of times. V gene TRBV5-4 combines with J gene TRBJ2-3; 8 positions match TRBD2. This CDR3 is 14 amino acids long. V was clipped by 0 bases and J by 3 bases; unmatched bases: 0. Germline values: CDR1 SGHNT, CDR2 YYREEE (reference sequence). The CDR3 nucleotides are TGTGCCAGCAGCTTGGCGGGGGGGACAGATACGCAGTATTTT. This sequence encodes CASSLAGGTDTQYF.

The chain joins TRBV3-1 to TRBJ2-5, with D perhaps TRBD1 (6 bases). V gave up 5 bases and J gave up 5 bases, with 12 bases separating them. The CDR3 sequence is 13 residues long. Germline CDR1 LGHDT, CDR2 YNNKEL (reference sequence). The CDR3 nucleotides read TGTGCCAGCAGCTCCAGGGGATTGGAGACCCAGTACTTC. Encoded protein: CASSSRGLETQYF.

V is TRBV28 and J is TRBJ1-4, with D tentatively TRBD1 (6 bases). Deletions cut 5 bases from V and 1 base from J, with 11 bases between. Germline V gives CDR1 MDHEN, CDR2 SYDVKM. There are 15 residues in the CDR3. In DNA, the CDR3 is TGTGCCAGCAGTCCCGGACAGCAAACTAATGAAAAACTGTTTTTT. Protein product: CASSPGQQTNEKLFF.

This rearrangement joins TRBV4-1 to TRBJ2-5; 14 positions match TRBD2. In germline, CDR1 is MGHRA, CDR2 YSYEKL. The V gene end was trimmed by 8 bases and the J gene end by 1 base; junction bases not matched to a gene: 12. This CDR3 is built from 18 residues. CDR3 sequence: CASGPLGLAGDPQETQYF. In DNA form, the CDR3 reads TGCGCCAGCGGCCCCCTGGGACTAGCGGGGGACCCCCAAGAGACCCAGTACTTC.

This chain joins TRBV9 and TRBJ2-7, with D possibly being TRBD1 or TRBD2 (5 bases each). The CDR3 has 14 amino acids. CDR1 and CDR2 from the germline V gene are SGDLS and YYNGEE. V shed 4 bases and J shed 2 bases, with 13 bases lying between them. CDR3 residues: CASSPGPKTYEQYF. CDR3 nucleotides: TGTGCCAGCAGCCCGGGACCCAAAACCTACGAGCAGTACTTC.

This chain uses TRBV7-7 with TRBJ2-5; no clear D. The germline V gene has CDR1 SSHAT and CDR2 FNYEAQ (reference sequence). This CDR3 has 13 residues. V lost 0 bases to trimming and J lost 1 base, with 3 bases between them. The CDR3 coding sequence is TGTGCCAGCAGCTTAGCCCTCCAAGAGACCCAGTACTTC. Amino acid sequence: CASSLALQETQYF.

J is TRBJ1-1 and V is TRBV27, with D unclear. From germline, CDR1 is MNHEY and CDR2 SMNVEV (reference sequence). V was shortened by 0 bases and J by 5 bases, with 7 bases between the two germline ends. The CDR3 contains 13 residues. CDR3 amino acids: CASSLSMGTEAFF. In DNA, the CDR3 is TGTGCCAGCAGTTTATCTATGGGGACTGAAGCTTTCTTT.

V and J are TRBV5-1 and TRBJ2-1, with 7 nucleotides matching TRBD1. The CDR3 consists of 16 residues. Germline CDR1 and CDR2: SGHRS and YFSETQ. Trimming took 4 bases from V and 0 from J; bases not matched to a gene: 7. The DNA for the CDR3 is TGCGCCAGCAGCCACCCCCGGGACAGCTCCTACAATGAGCAGTTCTTC. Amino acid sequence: CASSHPRDSSYNEQFF.

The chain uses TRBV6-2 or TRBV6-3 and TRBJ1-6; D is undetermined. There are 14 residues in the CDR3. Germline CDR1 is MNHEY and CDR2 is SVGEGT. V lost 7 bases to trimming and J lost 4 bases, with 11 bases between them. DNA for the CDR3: TGTGCCAGCAAACCGGGAGATTATAATTCACCCCTCCACTTT. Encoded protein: CASKPGDYNSPLHF.

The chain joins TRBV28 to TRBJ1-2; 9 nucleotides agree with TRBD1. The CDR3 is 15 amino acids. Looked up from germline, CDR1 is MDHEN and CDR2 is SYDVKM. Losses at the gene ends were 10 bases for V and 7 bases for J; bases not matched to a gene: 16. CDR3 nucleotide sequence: TGTGCCACCAGGGGGACAGGGACTTCTCTTGGTGGCTACACCTTC. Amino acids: CATRGTGTSLGGYTF.

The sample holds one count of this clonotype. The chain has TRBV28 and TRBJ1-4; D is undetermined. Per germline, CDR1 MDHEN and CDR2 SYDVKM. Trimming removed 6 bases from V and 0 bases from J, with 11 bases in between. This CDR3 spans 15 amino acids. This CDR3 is CASRPYIATNEKLFF. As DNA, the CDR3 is TGTGCCAGCAGGCCCTATATTGCAACTAATGAAAAACTGTTTTTT.

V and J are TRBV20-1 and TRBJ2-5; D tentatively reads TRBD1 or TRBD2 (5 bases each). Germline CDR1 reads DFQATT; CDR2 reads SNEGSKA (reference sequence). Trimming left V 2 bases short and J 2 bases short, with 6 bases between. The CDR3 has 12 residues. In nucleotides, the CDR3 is TGCAGTGCTAGATGGGGGCAAGAGACCCAGTACTTC. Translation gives CSARWGQETQYF.

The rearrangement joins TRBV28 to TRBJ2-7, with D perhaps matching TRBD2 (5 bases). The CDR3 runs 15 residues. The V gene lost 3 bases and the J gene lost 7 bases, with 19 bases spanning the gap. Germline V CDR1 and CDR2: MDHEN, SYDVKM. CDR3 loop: CASSFLYDGGGEQYF. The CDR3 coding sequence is TGTGCCAGCAGTTTCCTCTACGACGGTGGCGGGGAGCAGTACTTC.

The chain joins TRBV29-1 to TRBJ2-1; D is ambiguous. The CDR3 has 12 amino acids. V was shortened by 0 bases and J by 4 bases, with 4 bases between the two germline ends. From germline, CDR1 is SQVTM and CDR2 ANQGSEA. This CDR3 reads CSVEDEYNEQFF. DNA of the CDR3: TGCAGCGTTGAAGATGAATACAATGAGCAGTTCTTC.

The CDR3 loop reads CASSRKGTYEQYF. The CDR3 coding sequence is TGTGCCAGTTCTAGGAAGGGAACCTACGAGCAGTACTTC. The genes are TRBV19 and TRBJ2-7; no definite D call. The CDR3 spans 13 residues. V shed 8 bases and J shed 2 bases, with 13 bases lying between them. Germline CDR1 LNHDA, CDR2 SQIVND (reference sequence).

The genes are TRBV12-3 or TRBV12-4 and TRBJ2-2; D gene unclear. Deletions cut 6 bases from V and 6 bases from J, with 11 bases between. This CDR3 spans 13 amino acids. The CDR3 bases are TGTGCCAGCAGCCCCGGGTCGGCCGGGGAGCTGTTTTTT. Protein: CASSPGSAGELFF.

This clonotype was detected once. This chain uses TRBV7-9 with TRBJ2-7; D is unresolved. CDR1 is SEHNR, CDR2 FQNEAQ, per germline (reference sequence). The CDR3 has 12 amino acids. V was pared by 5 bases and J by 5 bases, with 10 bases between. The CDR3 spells CASSLTPNEQYF. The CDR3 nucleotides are TGTGCCAGCAGCCTAACCCCGAACGAGCAGTACTTC.

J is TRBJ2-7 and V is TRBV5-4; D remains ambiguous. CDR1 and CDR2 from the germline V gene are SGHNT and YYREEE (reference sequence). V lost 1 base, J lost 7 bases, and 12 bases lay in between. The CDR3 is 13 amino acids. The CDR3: CASSLTEGLEQYF. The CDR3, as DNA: TGTGCCAGCAGCTTGACTGAAGGGTTGGAGCAGTACTTC.